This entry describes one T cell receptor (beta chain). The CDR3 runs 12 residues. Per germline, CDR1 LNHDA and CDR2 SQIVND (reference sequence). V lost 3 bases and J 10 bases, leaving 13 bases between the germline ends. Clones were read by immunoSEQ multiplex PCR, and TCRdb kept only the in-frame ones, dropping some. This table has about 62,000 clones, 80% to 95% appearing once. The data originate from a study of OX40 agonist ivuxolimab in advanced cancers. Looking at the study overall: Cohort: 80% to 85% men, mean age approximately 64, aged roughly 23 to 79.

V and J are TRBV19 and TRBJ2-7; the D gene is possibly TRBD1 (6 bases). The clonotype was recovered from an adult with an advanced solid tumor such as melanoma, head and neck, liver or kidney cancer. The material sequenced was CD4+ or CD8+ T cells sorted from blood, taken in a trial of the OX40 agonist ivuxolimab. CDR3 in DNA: TGTGCCAGTAGTATCCCCCCAGGGGCCCAGTACTTC. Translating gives CASSIPPGAQYF.